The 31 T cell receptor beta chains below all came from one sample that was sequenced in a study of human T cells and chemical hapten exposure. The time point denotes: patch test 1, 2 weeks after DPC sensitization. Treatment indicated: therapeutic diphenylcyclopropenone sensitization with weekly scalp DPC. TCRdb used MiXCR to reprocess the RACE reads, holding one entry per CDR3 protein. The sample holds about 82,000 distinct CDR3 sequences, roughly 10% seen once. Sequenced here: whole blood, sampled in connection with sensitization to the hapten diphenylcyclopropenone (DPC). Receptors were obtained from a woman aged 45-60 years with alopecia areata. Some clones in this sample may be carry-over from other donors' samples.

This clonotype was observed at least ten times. The CDR3 loop reads CASSQVRNSGDTQYF. CDR3 bases: TGCGCCAGCAGCCAAGTCCGTAATAGTGGGGATACGCAGTATTTT. The gene calls are TRBV4-3 and TRBJ2-3; D call uncertain. V was clipped by 1 base and J by 6 bases, with 14 bases between them. Germline V gene data show CDR1 as LGHNA and CDR2 as YSLEER. This CDR3 spans 15 amino acids.

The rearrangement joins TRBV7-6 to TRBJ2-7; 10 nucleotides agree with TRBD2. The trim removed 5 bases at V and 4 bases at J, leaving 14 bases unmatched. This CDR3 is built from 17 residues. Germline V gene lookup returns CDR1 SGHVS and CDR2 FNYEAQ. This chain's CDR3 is CASSPRLLAGMGYEQYF. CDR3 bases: TGTGCCAGCAGCCCTCGCCTACTAGCGGGAATGGGATACGAGCAGTACTTC.

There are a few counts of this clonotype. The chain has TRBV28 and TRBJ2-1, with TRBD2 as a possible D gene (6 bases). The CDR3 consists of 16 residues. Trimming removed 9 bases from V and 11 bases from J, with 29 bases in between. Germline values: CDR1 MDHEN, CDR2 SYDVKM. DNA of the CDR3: TGTGCCAGTTTCCCCGGGGGAACGTCAGCCGCAATGCAGCAGTTCTTC. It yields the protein CASFPGGTSAAMQQFF.

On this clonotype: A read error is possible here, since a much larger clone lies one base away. The DNA of the CDR3 is TGCGTCAGCACCAGTCCTGGGGCCAACGTCCTGACTTTC. Encoded protein: CVSTSPGANVLTF. This rearrangement joins TRBV5-1 to TRBJ2-6; no firm D call. CDR3 length: 13 residues. Germline-derived CDR1 and CDR2 are SGHRS and YFSETQ.

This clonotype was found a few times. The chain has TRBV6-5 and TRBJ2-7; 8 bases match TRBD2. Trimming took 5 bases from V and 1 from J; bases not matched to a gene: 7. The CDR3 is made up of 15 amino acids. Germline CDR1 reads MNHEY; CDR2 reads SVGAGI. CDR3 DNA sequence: TGTGCCAGCAGTCCGGTAATAGCGGGATCCTACGAGCAGTACTTC. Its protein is CASSPVIAGSYEQYF.

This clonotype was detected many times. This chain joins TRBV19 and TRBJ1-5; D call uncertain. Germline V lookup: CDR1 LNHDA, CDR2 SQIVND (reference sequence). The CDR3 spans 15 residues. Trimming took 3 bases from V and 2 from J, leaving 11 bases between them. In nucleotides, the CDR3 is TGTGCCAGTAGTATCCGGTGGCAGGGCAATCAGCCCCAGCATTTT. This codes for CASSIRWQGNQPQHF.

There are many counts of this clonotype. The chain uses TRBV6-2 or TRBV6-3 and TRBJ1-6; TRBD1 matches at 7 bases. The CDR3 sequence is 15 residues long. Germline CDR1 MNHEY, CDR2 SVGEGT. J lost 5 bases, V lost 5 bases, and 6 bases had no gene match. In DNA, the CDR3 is TGTGCCAGCAGTACAGGGGTCCGGAATAATTCACCCCTCCACTTT. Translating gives CASSTGVRNNSPLHF.

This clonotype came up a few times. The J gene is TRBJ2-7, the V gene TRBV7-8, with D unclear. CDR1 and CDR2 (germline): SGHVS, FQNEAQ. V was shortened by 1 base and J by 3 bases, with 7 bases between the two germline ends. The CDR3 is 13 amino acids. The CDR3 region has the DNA TGTGCCAGCAGCTTAGGCAACGGCTACGAGCAGTACTTC. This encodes CASSLGNGYEQYF.

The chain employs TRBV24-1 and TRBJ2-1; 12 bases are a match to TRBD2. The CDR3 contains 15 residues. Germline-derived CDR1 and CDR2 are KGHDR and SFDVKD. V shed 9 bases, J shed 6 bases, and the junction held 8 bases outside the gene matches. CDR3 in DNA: TGTGCCACCCGAAGCCGACTAGCGGGAGCCAATGAGCAGTTCTTC. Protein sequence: CATRSRLAGANEQFF.

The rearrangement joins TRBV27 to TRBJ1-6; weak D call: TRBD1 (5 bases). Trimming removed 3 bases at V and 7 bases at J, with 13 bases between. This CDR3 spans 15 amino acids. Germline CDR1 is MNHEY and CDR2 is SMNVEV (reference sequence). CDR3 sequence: CASSFLPGLNSPLHF. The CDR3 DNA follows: TGTGCCAGCAGTTTTCTGCCAGGGTTGAATTCACCCCTCCACTTT.

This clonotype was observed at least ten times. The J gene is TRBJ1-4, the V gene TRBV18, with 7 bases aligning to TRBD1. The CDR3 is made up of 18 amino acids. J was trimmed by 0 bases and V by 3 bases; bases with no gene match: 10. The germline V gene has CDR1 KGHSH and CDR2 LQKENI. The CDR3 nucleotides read TGTGCCAGCTCACCCCGCCCCGGGACAGCGACAACTAATGAAAAACTGTTTTTT. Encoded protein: CASSPRPGTATTNEKLFF.

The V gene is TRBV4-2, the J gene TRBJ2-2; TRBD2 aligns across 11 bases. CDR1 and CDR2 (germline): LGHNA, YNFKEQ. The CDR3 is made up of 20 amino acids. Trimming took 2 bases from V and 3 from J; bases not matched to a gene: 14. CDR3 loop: CASSQNLMIASGRYTGELFF. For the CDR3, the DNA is TGTGCCAGCAGCCAAAACCTAATGATAGCTAGCGGGAGGTACACCGGGGAGCTGTTTTTT.

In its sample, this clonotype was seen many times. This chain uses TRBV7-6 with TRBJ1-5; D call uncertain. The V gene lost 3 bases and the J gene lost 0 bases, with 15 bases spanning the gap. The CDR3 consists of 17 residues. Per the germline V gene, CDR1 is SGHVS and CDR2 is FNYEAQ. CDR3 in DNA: TGTGCCAGCAGCTTTTCTCCGACCGAGGGTAGCAATCAGCCCCAGCATTTT. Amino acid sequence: CASSFSPTEGSNQPQHF.

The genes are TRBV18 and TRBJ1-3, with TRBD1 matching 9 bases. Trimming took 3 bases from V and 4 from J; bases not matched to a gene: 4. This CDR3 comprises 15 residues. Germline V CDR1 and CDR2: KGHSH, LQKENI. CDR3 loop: CASSPWDRVGNTIYF. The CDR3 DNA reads TGTGCCAGCTCACCGTGGGACAGGGTCGGAAACACCATATATTTT.

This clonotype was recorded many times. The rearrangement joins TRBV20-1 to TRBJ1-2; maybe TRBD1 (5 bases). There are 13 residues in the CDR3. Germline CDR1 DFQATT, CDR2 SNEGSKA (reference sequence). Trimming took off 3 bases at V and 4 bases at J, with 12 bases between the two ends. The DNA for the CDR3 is TGCAGTGCTAGCGAGGGACCCTCCTATGGCTACACCTTC. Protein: CSASEGPSYGYTF.

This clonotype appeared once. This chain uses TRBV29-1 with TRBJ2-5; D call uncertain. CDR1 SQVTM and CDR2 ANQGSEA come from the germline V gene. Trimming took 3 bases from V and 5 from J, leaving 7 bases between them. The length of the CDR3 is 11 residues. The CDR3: CSVEVLETQYF. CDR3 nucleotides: TGCAGCGTTGAGGTGCTCGAGACCCAGTACTTC.

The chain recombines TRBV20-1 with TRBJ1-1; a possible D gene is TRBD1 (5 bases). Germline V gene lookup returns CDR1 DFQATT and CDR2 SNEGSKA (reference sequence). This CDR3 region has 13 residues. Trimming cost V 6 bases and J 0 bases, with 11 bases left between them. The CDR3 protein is CSAPQGLNTEAFF. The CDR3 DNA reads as TGCAGTGCCCCCCAGGGATTGAACACTGAAGCTTTCTTT.

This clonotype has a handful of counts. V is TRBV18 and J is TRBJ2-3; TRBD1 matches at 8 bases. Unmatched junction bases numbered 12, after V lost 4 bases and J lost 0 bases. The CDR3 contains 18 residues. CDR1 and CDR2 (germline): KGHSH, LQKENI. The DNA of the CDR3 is TGTGCCAGCTCACAAACCATCGGACAGGGAGCTAGCACAGATACGCAGTATTTT. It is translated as CASSQTIGQGASTDTQYF.

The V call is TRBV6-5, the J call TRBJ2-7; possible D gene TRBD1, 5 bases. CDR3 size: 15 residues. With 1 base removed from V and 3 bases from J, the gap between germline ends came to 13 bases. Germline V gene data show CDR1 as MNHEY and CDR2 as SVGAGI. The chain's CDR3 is CASSYYSRQNYEQYF. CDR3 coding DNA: TGTGCCAGCAGTTACTACAGCAGACAGAACTACGAGCAGTACTTC.

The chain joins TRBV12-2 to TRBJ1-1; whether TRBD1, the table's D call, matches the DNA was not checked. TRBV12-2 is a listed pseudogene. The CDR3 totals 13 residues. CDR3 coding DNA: TGTGCAAGTCGCTCCAGGCCCCCCACGGGGGCTTTCTTT. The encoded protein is CASRSRPPTGAFF.

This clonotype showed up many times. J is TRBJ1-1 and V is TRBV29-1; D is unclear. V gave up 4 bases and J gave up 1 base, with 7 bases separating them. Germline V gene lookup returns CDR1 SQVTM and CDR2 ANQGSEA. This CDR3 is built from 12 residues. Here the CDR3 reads CSVARQNTEAFF. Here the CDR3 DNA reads TGCAGCGTTGCCCGACAGAACACTGAAGCTTTCTTT.

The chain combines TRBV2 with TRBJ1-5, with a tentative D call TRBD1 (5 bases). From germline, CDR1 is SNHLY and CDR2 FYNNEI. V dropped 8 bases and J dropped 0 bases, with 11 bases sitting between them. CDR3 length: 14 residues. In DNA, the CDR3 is TGTGCCAGCGACAGCTACTATAGCAATCAGCCCCAGCATTTT. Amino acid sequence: CASDSYYSNQPQHF. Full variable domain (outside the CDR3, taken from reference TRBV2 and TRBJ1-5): EPEVTQTPSHQVTQMGQEVILRCVPISNHLYFYWYRQILGQKVEFLVSFYNNEISEKSEIFDDQFSVERPDGSNFTLKIRSTKLEDSAMYFCASDSYYSNQPQHFGDGTRLSIL.

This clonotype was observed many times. CDR3: CASRIGELNTEAFF. DNA of the CDR3: TGTGCCAGCCGGATCGGGGAGCTGAACACTGAAGCTTTCTTT. The chain is built from TRBV25-1 and TRBJ1-1; D gene ambiguous. Germline CDR1 MGHDK, CDR2 SYGVNS. V lost 8 bases and J 0 bases, leaving 13 bases between the germline ends. CDR3 size: 14 residues.

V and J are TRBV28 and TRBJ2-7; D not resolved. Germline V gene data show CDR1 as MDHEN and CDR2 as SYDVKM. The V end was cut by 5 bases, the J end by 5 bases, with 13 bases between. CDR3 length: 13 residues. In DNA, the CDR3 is TGTGCCAGCAGTACGTCCCCTAGGGACGAGCAGTACTTC. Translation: CASSTSPRDEQYF.

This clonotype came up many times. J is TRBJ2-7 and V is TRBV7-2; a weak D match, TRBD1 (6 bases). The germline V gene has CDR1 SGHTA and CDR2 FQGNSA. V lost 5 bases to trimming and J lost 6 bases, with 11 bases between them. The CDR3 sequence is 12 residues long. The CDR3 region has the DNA TGTGCCAGCAGCCCTCGAGGGGGCGAGCAGTACTTC. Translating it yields CASSPRGGEQYF.

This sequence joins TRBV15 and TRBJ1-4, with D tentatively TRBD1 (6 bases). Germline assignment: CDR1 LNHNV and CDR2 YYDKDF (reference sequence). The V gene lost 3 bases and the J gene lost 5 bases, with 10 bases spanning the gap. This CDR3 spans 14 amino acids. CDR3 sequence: CATSRDRPNEKLFF. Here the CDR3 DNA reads TGTGCCACCAGCAGGGACAGACCGAATGAAAAACTGTTTTTT.

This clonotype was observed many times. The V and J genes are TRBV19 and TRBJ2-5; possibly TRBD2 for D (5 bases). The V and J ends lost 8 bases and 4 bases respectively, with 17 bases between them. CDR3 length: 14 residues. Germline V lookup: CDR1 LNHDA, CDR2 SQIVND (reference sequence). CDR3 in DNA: TGTGCCAGTCGCGACGTGGGAGTGGGAGAGACCCAGTACTTC. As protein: CASRDVGVGETQYF.

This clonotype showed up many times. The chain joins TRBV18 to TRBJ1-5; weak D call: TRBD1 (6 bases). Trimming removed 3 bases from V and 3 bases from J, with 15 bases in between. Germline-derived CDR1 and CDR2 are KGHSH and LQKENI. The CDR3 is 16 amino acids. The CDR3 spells CASSPETGRVNQPQHF. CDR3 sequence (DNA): TGTGCCAGCTCACCCGAGACAGGTCGTGTCAATCAGCCCCAGCATTTT.

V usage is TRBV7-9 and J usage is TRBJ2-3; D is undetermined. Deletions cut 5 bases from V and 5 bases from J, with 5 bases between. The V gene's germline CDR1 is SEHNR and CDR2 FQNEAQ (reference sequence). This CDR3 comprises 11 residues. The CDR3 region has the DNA TGTGCCAGCAGCCCCATAGATACGCAGTATTTT. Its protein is CASSPIDTQYF. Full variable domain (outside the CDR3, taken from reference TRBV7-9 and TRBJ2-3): DTGVSQNPRHKITKRGQNVTFRCDPISEHNRLYWYRQTLGQGPEFLTYFQNEAQLEKSRLLSDRFSAERPKGSFSTLEIQRTEQGDSAMYLCASSPIDTQYFGPGTRLTVL.

The CDR3 loop is CASSPPQGREKLFF. DNA for the CDR3: TGTGCCAGCTCACCACCGCAGGGTCGAGAAAAACTGTTTTTT. V and J are TRBV18 and TRBJ1-4; maybe TRBD1 (5 bases). The germline CDR1 and CDR2 sequences are KGHSH and LQKENI. The germline V and J ends were trimmed by 0 bases and 8 bases, with 10 bases remaining between them. The CDR3 contains 14 residues.

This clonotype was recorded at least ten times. The CDR3 protein is CSARLRENTGELFF. As DNA, the CDR3 is TGCAGTGCTAGATTGCGGGAGAACACCGGGGAGCTGTTTTTT. The chain joins TRBV20-1 to TRBJ2-2; D is possibly TRBD2 (6 bases). Germline lookup yields CDR1 DFQATT and CDR2 SNEGSKA (reference sequence). V was shortened by 2 bases and J by 1 base, with 8 bases between the two germline ends. The CDR3 has 14 residues.